This TCR beta chain was sequenced during a study of blood T cell repertoires in COVID-19. About the research overall: Sources were T cells, B-cell-depleted T cells, or PBMCs; the material itself was cDNA or gDNA.

In the source study's methods: Amplification from reference gene primers served as the basis for estimated nucleated cell counts. Repertoires were generated with immunoSEQ multiplex PCR, while TCRdb's copy carries only in-frame clones and drops some. V and J calls and clone size are as listed in that table; D and trimming were resolved from the DNA. Here the sample spans fewer than 80,000 clones, roughly 85% being singletons. This clone has more than one count but fewer than ten. This CDR3 is 14 amino acids long. Germline-derived CDR1 and CDR2 are MDHEN and SYDVKM. V was trimmed by 7 bases and J by 4 bases, leaving 14 bases between them.

This clonotype originated in a man aged 30-40 years with acute or convalescent COVID-19. Sequencing used peripheral blood. V is TRBV28 and J is TRBJ1-5, with D unresolved. DNA for the CDR3: TGTGCCAGCACCCCTCCCTCAGGAAATCAGCCCCAGCATTTT. It is translated as CASTPPSGNQPQHF.